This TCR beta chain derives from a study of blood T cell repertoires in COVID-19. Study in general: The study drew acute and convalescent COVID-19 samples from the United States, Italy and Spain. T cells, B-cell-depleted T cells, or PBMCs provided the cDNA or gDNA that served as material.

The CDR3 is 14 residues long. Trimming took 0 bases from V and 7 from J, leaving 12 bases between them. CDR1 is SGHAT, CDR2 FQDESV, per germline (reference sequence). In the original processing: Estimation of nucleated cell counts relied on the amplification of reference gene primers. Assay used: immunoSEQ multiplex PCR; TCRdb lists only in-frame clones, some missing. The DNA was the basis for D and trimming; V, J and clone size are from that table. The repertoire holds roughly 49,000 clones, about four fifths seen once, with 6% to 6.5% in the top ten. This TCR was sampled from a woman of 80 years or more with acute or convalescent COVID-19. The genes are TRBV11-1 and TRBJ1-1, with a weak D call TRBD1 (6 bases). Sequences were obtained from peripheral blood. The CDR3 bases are TGTGCCAGCAGCTTAGCGGGGGCTTGGGGTGAAGCTTTCTTT. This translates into CASSLAGAWGEAFF. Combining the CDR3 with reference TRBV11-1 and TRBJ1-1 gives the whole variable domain EAEVAQSPRYKITEKSQAVAFWCDPISGHATLYWYRQILGQGPELLVQFQDESVVDDSQLPKDRFSAERLKGVDSTLKIQPAELGDSAMYLCASSLAGAWGEAFFGQGTRLTVV.